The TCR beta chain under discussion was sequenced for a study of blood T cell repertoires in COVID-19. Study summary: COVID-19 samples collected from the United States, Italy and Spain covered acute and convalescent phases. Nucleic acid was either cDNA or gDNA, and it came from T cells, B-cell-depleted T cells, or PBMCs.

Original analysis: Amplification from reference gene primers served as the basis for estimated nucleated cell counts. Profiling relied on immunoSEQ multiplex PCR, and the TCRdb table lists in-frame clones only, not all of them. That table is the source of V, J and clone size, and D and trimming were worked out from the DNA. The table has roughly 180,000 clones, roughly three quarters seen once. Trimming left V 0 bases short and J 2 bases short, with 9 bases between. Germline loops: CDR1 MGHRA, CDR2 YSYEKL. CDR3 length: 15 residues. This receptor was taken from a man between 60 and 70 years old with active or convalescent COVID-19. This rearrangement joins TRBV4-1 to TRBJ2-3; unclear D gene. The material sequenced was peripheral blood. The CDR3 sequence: CASSQDPPPTDTQYF. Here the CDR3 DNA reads TGCGCCAGCAGCCAAGATCCTCCCCCCACAGATACGCAGTATTTT.